This record covers a single T cell receptor (beta chain). This sample stems from a study of T-cell reconstitution after alpha-beta-depleted transplantation in children. Researchers prepared the TCRbeta library using unique molecular identifiers, the study reports. Each CDR3 protein is one row after TCRdb ran MiXCR on the PCR reads. The table shows under 450,000 distinct CDR3 sequences, with around 15% occurring only once. Trimming at V came to 5 bases and at J to 3 bases, leaving 10 bases not matched to a gene. CDR1 and CDR2 from the germline V gene are LGHDT and YNNKEL (reference sequence). The CDR3 has 17 amino acids.

Sequencing was performed on PBMCs, mostly from graft donor cells, taken 360 days after TCRalphabeta/CD19-depleted stem cell transplant. The chain links TRBV3-1 to TRBJ2-7; 13 bases map to TRBD2. The receptor was derived from a boy in the first two years of life who had a stem cell transplant for Wiskott-Aldrich syndrome, so the T cells may come from the graft donor. The CDR3 DNA is TGTGCCAGCAGCAACATACCTACTAGCGGGAGGGTCTACGAGCAGTACTTC. Translated: CASSNIPTSGRVYEQYF.